This is a list of T cell receptor beta chains from one sample in a study of T-cell memory formation after mild COVID-19. From the 5' RACE reads, TCRdb called clonotypes with MiXCR, one entry per CDR3 protein. Of approximately 260,000 distinct CDR3 sequences listed, roughly 18% are singletons. Sample: PBMCs or a T cell subset sorted from them (not recorded which). Receptors originate from a man between 18 and 29 years old who had mild COVID-19 (a few samples of this study predate the infection). Cell type and time point are not known. The CDR3 runs from the conserved cysteine through the conserved F or W. Fields, in order: V gene, clone size, D gene, J gene, CDR3 length, CDR3 DNA, CDR3 protein. D genes are given only for firm matches. Part of the rows lack a size; the others show once, few, many or a class for expanded clones.

TRBV3-1,-,-,TRBJ1-2,15,TGTGCCAGCAGCCAAGCAGCCGATGTAATTCATGGCTACACCTTC,CASSQAADVIHGYTF
TRBV6-5,-,-,TRBJ1-3,11,TGTGCCAGCAGTAGGGGAAACACCATATATTTT,CASSRGNTIYF
TRBV20-1,few,-,TRBJ2-7,13,TGCAGTGCTAGAGTTCCAGAAGCCTACGAGCAGTACTTC,CSARVPEAYEQYF
TRBV29-1,-,-,TRBJ1-1,13,TGCAGCGTTGTCGGGACTCTGAACACTGAAGCTTTCTTT,CSVVGTLNTEAFF
TRBV7-8,-,-,TRBJ1-2,15,TGTGCCAGCAGCCTCCGGACATCGGCTTCCGATGGCTACACCTTC,CASSLRTSASDGYTF
TRBV5-4,-,-,TRBJ2-3,16,TGTGCCAGCAGCTTGGCGGGGGCGGCTGGCACAGATACGCAGTATTTT,CASSLAGAAGTDTQYF
TRBV5-1,-,-,TRBJ1-1,13,TGCGCCAGCAGCTTGGATTGGGGCACTGAAGCTTTCTTT,CASSLDWGTEAFF
TRBV4-1,few,-,TRBJ1-2,13,TGCGCCAGCAGCCCAATACCCGTCTATGGCTACACCTTC,CASSPIPVYGYTF
TRBV7-6,-,-,TRBJ1-2,14,TGTGCCAGCAGCTTAGCTATTGCCTCCGGGGGCTACACCTTC,CASSLAIASGGYTF
TRBV4-3,few,-,TRBJ1-1,14,TGCGCCAGCAGCCAAGAAAGGGGACGAGCTGAAGCTTTCTTT,CASSQERGRAEAFF
TRBV11-2,few,TRBD2,TRBJ2-1,16,TGTGCCAGCAGCCCAGGGGGACTAGCGGGTTTAGATGAGCAGTTCTTC,CASSPGGLAGLDEQFF
TRBV11-2,few,-,TRBJ1-4,12,TGTGCCAGCAGCCTGGCCGCGGAAAAACTGTTTTTT,CASSLAAEKLFF
TRBV6-5,-,TRBD1,TRBJ2-5,15,TGTGCCAGCAGTACCGATTCCCCAGGGGGAGAGACCCAGTACTTC,CASSTDSPGGETQYF
TRBV28,few,-,TRBJ2-3,16,TGTGCCAGCAGGACCCTCATAGAGCCCGGTAGAGATACGCAGTATTTT,CASRTLIEPGRDTQYF
TRBV7-3,-,-,TRBJ2-3,15,TGTGCCAGCAGCTTTTTCCCCCTAGCCGCAGATACGCAGTATTTT,CASSFFPLAADTQYF
TRBV7-2,many,TRBD2,TRBJ2-5,15,TGTGCCAGCAGCTCCCTAGCGGGTAACCAAGAGACCCAGTACTTC,CASSSLAGNQETQYF
TRBV11-2,few,-,TRBJ2-1,14,TGTGCCAGCAGCTCAAGGCAGTTAGACAATGAGCAGTTCTTC,CASSSRQLDNEQFF
TRBV11-2,-,-,TRBJ2-1,16,TGTGCCAGCAGCTTAGGTACAGGCGGGTCTTGGAATGAGCAGTTCTTC,CASSLGTGGSWNEQFF
TRBV6-4,-,TRBD1,TRBJ2-7,14,TGTGCCAGCAGCGAGGACAGGGGGTGGGGCGAGCAGTACTTC,CASSEDRGWGEQYF
TRBV20-1,-,-,TRBJ2-1,15,TGCAGTGCTAGGGAAGGGACGGGCCTCCTCAATGAGCAGTTCTTC,CSAREGTGLLNEQFF
TRBV18,-,-,TRBJ2-4,14,TGTGCCAGCTCACCCCGACAGGTTGAAAACATTCAGTACTTC,CASSPRQVENIQYF
TRBV28,few,-,TRBJ1-2,19,TGTGCCAGCAGTTTGAGTCGGGGGGCGAATTCGATGCCGGACTATGGCTACACCTTC,CASSLSRGANSMPDYGYTF
TRBV20-1,few,-,TRBJ2-3,17,TGCAGTGCTGGAGACCCGGCGAGAGGCCCCGGCACAGATACGCAGTATTTT,CSAGDPARGPGTDTQYF
TRBV29-1,many,-,TRBJ2-7,13,TGCAGCGTGGGGTATTTGACTCCGGGCGAGCAGTACTTC,CSVGYLTPGEQYF
TRBV5-1,many,TRBD1,TRBJ1-2,14,TGCGCCAGCAGCTTCCGGGACAGCAACTATGGCTACACCTTC,CASSFRDSNYGYTF
TRBV5-1,-,TRBD1,TRBJ1-4,15,TGCGCCAGCAGCTTGGCCGGACAGGACCTCTCCGGGCTGTTTTTT,CASSLAGQDLSGLFF
TRBV7-2,-,TRBD1,TRBJ2-2,18,TGTGCCAGCAGCTTAGCGGAACGGGACAGGGGCGACACCGGGGAGCTGTTTTTT,CASSLAERDRGDTGELFF
TRBV3-1,-,-,TRBJ2-7,12,TGTGCCAGCAGCCAAAGGGGGGACGAGCAGTACTTC,CASSQRGDEQYF
TRBV29-1,-,-,TRBJ1-2,11,TGCAGCGTTGGGGCCGAGGATGGCTACACCTTC,CSVGAEDGYTF
TRBV6-2/TRBV6-3,few,-,TRBJ1-4,15,TGTGCCAGCAGTTACTCGCGGAGGTCTGAGGAAAAACTGTTTTTT,CASSYSRRSEEKLFF
TRBV4-1,-,TRBD2,TRBJ2-2,17,TGCGCCAGCAGCCAACGAGGACTAGCGGGGGGGACCGGGGAGCTGTTTTTT,CASSQRGLAGGTGELFF
TRBV5-5,-,-,TRBJ2-3,15,TGTGCCAGCAGCCCCCCCCCGACCAGCACAGATACGCAGTATTTT,CASSPPPTSTDTQYF
TRBV2,once,TRBD1,TRBJ1-6,15,TGTGCCAGCAGCGTGGACAGGGGTCATAATTCACCCCTCCACTTT,CASSVDRGHNSPLHF
TRBV6-2/TRBV6-3,-,TRBD2,TRBJ2-1,18,TGTGCCAGCAGTTACGGTCGGACTAGCGGGGCAACCTACAATGAGCAGTTCTTC,CASSYGRTSGATYNEQFF
TRBV28,-,-,TRBJ2-5,14,TGTGCCAGCAGTTTAGGCGGGGTCCAAGAGACCCAGTACTTC,CASSLGGVQETQYF